These 9 T cell receptor beta chains were all obtained from the same sample, sequenced in a study of CD8 T cells in ankylosing spondylitis. TCRdb processed the 5' RACE reads anew with MiXCR; each CDR3 protein has one entry. There are 150,000 to 200,000 distinct CDR3 sequences in the sample; roughly 13% occur only once, and more than 9.5% lies in the top ten. Sequencing was carried out using blood, either unsorted or a sorted T cell fraction (not recorded which). The receptors here all came from a female donor with ankylosing spondylitis or in good health (not recorded which).

At least ten counts were recorded for this clonotype. The chain has TRBV20-1 and TRBJ1-5; TRBD1 is a possible D gene (5 bases). Germline loops: CDR1 DFQATT, CDR2 SNEGSKA (reference sequence). Trimming took 6 bases from V and 0 from J, leaving 12 bases between them. The CDR3 length is 14 residues. The DNA for the CDR3 is TGCAGTGCCCAGGGTATGGGTAGCAATCAGCCCCAGCATTTT. Amino acids: CSAQGMGSNQPQHF.

This clonotype has ten or more counts. The V gene is TRBV20-1, the J gene TRBJ1-6; 7 bases are a match to TRBD1. The length of the CDR3 is 13 residues. J gave up 7 bases and V 5 bases, and 5 bases lay outside the gene matches. Germline assignment: CDR1 DFQATT and CDR2 SNEGSKA (reference sequence). CDR3 loop: CSASTGLNSPLHF. As DNA, the CDR3 is TGCAGTGCTTCGACAGGGCTCAATTCACCCCTCCACTTT.

This clonotype was observed many times. The chain is built from TRBV7-2 and TRBJ1-5; D is uncertain. Trimming removed 5 bases from V and 6 bases from J, with 11 bases in between. The CDR3 covers 13 residues. Germline CDR1 and CDR2: SGHTA and FQGNSA. CDR3 nucleotide sequence: TGTGCCAGCAGCCAGATGGGGAGTCAGCCCCAGCATTTT. Translation: CASSQMGSQPQHF.

This clonotype was counted many times. The CDR3 nucleotides are TGTGCCAGCAGCGCGGGGGTGCCTCAGCCCCAGCATTTT. Translated: CASSAGVPQPQHF. The chain couples TRBV12-3 or TRBV12-4 to TRBJ1-5, with D possibly TRBD1 on 5 matching bases. The CDR3 length is 13 residues. The ends were cut back, 6 bases at V and 6 bases at J, with 12 bases in the middle.

This clonotype was detected a few times. The gene calls are TRBV7-2 and TRBJ2-4; D could derive from TRBD1 or TRBD2 (5 bases each). This CDR3 is 14 amino acids long. Per the germline V gene, CDR1 is SGHTA and CDR2 is FQGNSA. The V and J ends lost 4 bases and 8 bases respectively, with 15 bases between them. This CDR3 reads CASSWGGGRDIQYF. DNA of the CDR3: TGTGCCAGCAGCTGGGGTGGGGGAAGGGACATTCAGTACTTC.

This clonotype has a count of ten or more. V gene TRBV9 combines with J gene TRBJ1-2; D remains unclear. Germline CDR1 SGDLS, CDR2 YYNGEE. CDR3 length equals 11 residues. The V end was cut by 3 bases, the J end by 8 bases, with 8 bases between. CDR3 sequence: CASSGEGGYTF. The CDR3, as DNA: TGTGCCAGCAGCGGGGAGGGCGGCTACACCTTC. Full variable domain (missing parts from reference TRBV9 and TRBJ1-2): DSGVTQTPKHLITATGQRVTLRCSPRSGDLSVYWYQQSLDQGLQFLIQYYNGEERAKGNILERFSAQQFPDLHSELNLSSLELGDSALYFCASSGEGGYTFGSGTRLTVV.

In this sample, this clonotype turned up a few times. The chain joins TRBV2 to TRBJ2-5; D perhaps matches TRBD2 (6 bases). Germline V gives CDR1 SNHLY, CDR2 FYNNEI. V was pared by 6 bases and J by 4 bases, with 9 bases between. The CDR3 totals 12 residues. The CDR3 sequence is CASSKLAETQYF. As DNA, the CDR3 is TGTGCCAGCAGCAAACTAGCAGAGACCCAGTACTTC. Variable domain in full (rest from reference TRBV2 and TRBJ2-5): EPEVTQTPSHQVTQMGQEVILRCVPISNHLYFYWYRQILGQKVEFLVSFYNNEISEKSEIFDDQFSVERPDGSNFTLKIRSTKLEDSAMYFCASSKLAETQYFGPGTRLLVL.

This clonotype was observed at least ten times. This chain uses TRBV20-1 with TRBJ1-6, with 8 nucleotides matching TRBD1. V lost 6 bases, J lost 5 bases, and 3 bases stayed unmatched. Germline CDR1 and CDR2: DFQATT and SNEGSKA (reference sequence). The CDR3 is 13 residues long. The CDR3 sequence is CSATGGNNSPLHF. In DNA form, the CDR3 reads TGCAGTGCAACAGGGGGGAATAATTCACCCCTCCACTTT.

Worth noting for this clonotype: A read error may produce the germline difference seen at one junction end. V and J are TRBV5-6 and TRBJ1-1; 7 nucleotides match TRBD1. The CDR3 is made up of 17 amino acids. Germline values: CDR1 SGHDT, CDR2 YYEEEE. CDR3: CASLKGWRGRGNTEALF. The CDR3 DNA sequence: TGTGCCAGCCTCAAGGGGTGGAGGGGGCGGGGGAACACTGAAGCTCTCTTT.